These 7 T cell receptor beta chains came from one sample sequenced in a study of T cell repertoires in cytomegalovirus infection. TCRdb passed the reads through MiXCR, listing each CDR3 protein once. This table holds approximately 400,000 distinct CDR3 sequences, approximately 31% found once. The sample taken for sequencing was PBMCs. The receptors derive from a human donor in good health (CMV status not recorded). Some clones in this sample may be carry-over from other donors' samples.

This clonotype has a handful of counts. The rearrangement links TRBV11-2 to TRBJ2-7; 10 bases match TRBD2. V was pared by 0 bases and J by 2 bases, with 4 bases of the junction left unmatched. Germline assignment: CDR1 SGHAT and CDR2 FQNNGV. This CDR3 region has 16 residues. CDR3 residues: CASSLEAGGLTYEQYF. The CDR3 coding sequence is TGTGCCAGCAGCTTAGAAGCGGGGGGGCTTACCTACGAGCAGTACTTC. The complete variable domain, with remaining parts taken from reference TRBV11-2 and TRBJ2-7, reads EAGVAQSPRYKIIEKRQSVAFWCNPISGHATLYWYQQILGQGPKLLIQFQNNGVVDDSQLPKDRFSAERLKGVDSTLKIQPAKLEDSAVYLCASSLEAGGLTYEQYFGPGTRLTVT.

This clonotype was detected a few times. The chain is built from TRBV29-1 and TRBJ2-7, with D possibly matching TRBD1 (5 bases). V shed 6 bases and J shed 3 bases, with 12 bases lying between them. The CDR3 loop spans 12 amino acids. Germline loops: CDR1 SQVTM, CDR2 ANQGSEA. The CDR3 coding sequence is TGCAGCGTGCCCGGACACGGCTACGAGCAGTACTTC. This sequence encodes CSVPGHGYEQYF.

V is TRBV28 and J is TRBJ1-6, with 10 bases fitting TRBD1. CDR3 length: 20 amino acids. Germline assignment: CDR1 MDHEN and CDR2 SYDVKM. The ends lost 5 bases at V and 10 bases at J; junction bases unmatched: 23. The CDR3 nucleotides read TGTGCCAGCAGTCCGCACCGTCCGGGGTCCGGGACAGGGGTGGGATCACCCCTCCACTTT. Amino acid sequence: CASSPHRPGSGTGVGSPLHF.

This chain uses TRBV29-1 with TRBJ1-3; no reliable D call. Trimming took 7 bases from V and 0 from J, leaving 13 bases between them. Germline loops: CDR1 SQVTM, CDR2 ANQGSEA. The CDR3 contains 14 residues. The CDR3 reads CSGHGGSSGNTIYF. The CDR3 bases are TGCAGCGGCCACGGAGGAAGCTCTGGAAACACCATATATTTT.

This clonotype showed up many times. This chain links TRBV6-2 or TRBV6-3 with TRBJ1-6, with D possibly being TRBD1 (5 bases). The V end lost 6 bases, the J end lost 14 bases, and 8 bases lay between the germline ends. Germline V gene sequence: CDR1 MNHEY, CDR2 SVGEGT. This CDR3 contains 10 residues. The chain's CDR3 is CASRGETLHF. For the CDR3, the DNA is TGTGCCAGCAGAGGGGAAACCCTCCACTTT.

V usage is TRBV25-1 and J usage is TRBJ1-6, with TRBD1 as a possible D gene (5 bases). V was shortened by 7 bases and J by 9 bases, with 10 bases between the two germline ends. Per germline, CDR1 MGHDK and CDR2 SYGVNS. This CDR3 comprises 12 residues. This chain's CDR3 is CASNAGGSPLHF. In DNA form, the CDR3 reads TGTGCCAGCAACGCCGGGGGTTCACCCCTCCACTTT.

This clonotype appeared a few times. The chain has TRBV25-1 and TRBJ2-1, with TRBD2 matching over 11 bases. V shed 0 bases, J shed 4 bases, and the junction held 2 bases outside the gene matches. This CDR3 has 16 amino acids. Germline CDR1 is MGHDK and CDR2 is SYGVNS. CDR3 sequence: CASSEYLAGGYNEQFF. The CDR3 DNA follows: TGTGCCAGCAGTGAATACCTAGCGGGGGGTTACAATGAGCAGTTCTTC.